Each of the 9 T cell receptor beta chains below was sequenced from the same sample in a study of CD8 T cells in Susac syndrome. It was with random hexamers that roughly 0.5 to 1 ug RNA was reverse transcribed. A single record per CDR3 protein comes from TCRdb applying MiXCR to the immunoSEQ multiplex PCR reads. Among roughly 200,000 distinct CDR3 sequences listed, 95% were seen once. What was sequenced was CD4+ T cells from PBMCs. These receptors were obtained from a human donor with multiple sclerosis.

The chain links TRBV9 to TRBJ2-1; D unclear. Trimming removed 3 bases from V and 8 bases from J, with 6 bases in between. This CDR3 is 11 amino acids long. CDR1 is SGDLS, CDR2 YYNGEE, per germline. The CDR3 DNA reads as TGTGCCAGCAGCGCTCATTATGAGCAGTTCTTC. This encodes CASSAHYEQFF.

The V call is TRBV7-8, the J call TRBJ1-1; D gene ambiguous. V was clipped by 2 bases and J by 1 base, with 11 bases between them. CDR3 length: 15 residues. Germline-derived CDR1 and CDR2 are SGHVS and FQNEAQ. This chain's CDR3 is CASSLSGRTNTEAFF. The CDR3 region has the DNA TGTGCCAGCAGCTTATCTGGACGGACGAACACTGAAGCTTTCTTT.

The chain joins TRBV20-1 to TRBJ2-7, with unresolved D. The V and J ends lost 6 bases and 0 bases respectively, with 3 bases between them. CDR3 length equals 10 residues. Germline CDR1 DFQATT, CDR2 SNEGSKA (reference sequence). The CDR3 sequence is CSARSYEQYF. CDR3 DNA sequence: TGCAGTGCCCGCTCCTACGAGCAGTACTTC.

V and J are TRBV29-1 and TRBJ1-2; D ambiguous. Germline values: CDR1 SQVTM, CDR2 ANQGSEA. The V and J ends lost 1 base and 6 bases respectively, with 6 bases between them. CDR3 length: 11 amino acids. In nucleotides, the CDR3 is TGCAGCGTTGAAGTCTTCGATGGCTACACCTTC. It is translated as CSVEVFDGYTF.

The CDR3 loop is CASSHLGQRIENEQFF. The CDR3 nucleotides read TGTGCCAGCAGCCACCTGGGACAGAGAATCGAAAATGAGCAGTTCTTC. The chain combines TRBV3-1 with TRBJ2-1; 7 positions agree with TRBD1. Germline CDR1 reads LGHDT; CDR2 reads YNNKEL (reference sequence). This CDR3 has 16 residues. With V trimmed by 3 bases and J by 7 bases, 12 bases remained unmatched.

The J gene is TRBJ2-5, the V gene TRBV5-1, with D perhaps TRBD1 (6 bases). The germline V gene has CDR1 SGHRS and CDR2 YFSETQ. V was pared by 0 bases and J by 4 bases, with 13 bases between. The CDR3 is made up of 15 amino acids. DNA for the CDR3: TGCGCCAGCAGCTTGGGGGGGCCACAAGGAGAGACCCAGTACTTC. Translated, it gives CASSLGGPQGETQYF.

J is TRBJ2-5 and V is TRBV20-1, with D possibly matching TRBD1 (5 bases). This CDR3 has 11 amino acids. Germline V gives CDR1 DFQATT, CDR2 SNEGSKA (reference sequence). Trimming took 6 bases from V and 7 from J, leaving 12 bases between them. The DNA of the CDR3 is TGCAGTGCCAATCCTACAGGGACCCAGTACTTC. Translated, it gives CSANPTGTQYF.

This CDR3 reads CSARGFWGDLHNEQFF. Written as DNA, the CDR3 is TGCAGTGCTAGAGGGTTTTGGGGGGACCTACACAATGAGCAGTTCTTC. The rearrangement uses TRBV20-1 and TRBJ2-1; a weak D match, TRBD2 (6 bases). V shed 1 base and J shed 5 bases, with 18 bases lying between them. Germline loops: CDR1 DFQATT, CDR2 SNEGSKA (reference sequence). The length of the CDR3 is 16 residues.

The chain has TRBV5-1 and TRBJ2-3; the match to TRBD2 covers 13 bases. The CDR3 is made up of 16 amino acids. CDR1 is SGHRS and CDR2 is YFSETQ in the germline V gene. V was clipped by 4 bases and J by 0 bases; unmatched bases: 2. CDR3 region: CASSEGLAGSTDTQYF. The CDR3 DNA reads TGCGCCAGCAGCGAGGGACTAGCGGGGAGCACAGATACGCAGTATTTT.